This TCR beta chain is drawn from a study of blood T cell repertoires in COVID-19. Study summary: PBMCs, B-cell-depleted T cells, or T cells provided the cDNA or gDNA that made up the material.

The germline CDR1 and CDR2 sequences are LGHNA and YSLEER. This CDR3 spans 16 amino acids. Trimming left V 0 bases short and J 5 bases short, with 13 bases between. Enrolled through a virtual design, the participants were between roughly 18 and 100 years of age and came from about two dozen US areas. Original data processing: Amplification of reference gene primers was used by the study to estimate nucleated cell counts. Clones were sequenced by immunoSEQ multiplex PCR, and TCRdb holds only the in-frame ones, with some missing. The V and J calls and clone size were taken over from that table, and D and trimming were inferred from the DNA. This sample carries roughly 520,000 clones, roughly 90% of them seen once, and the ten largest clones take 1.8%.

The sequenced material came from PBMCs or T cells enriched from blood (not recorded which). The chain recombines TRBV4-3 with TRBJ1-4; possibly TRBD1 for D (5 bases). The clonotype was recovered from a woman in her forties who had recovered from COVID-19. This chain's CDR3 is CASSQERKAGNEKLFF. For the CDR3, the DNA is TGCGCCAGCAGCCAAGAGAGAAAGGCAGGGAATGAAAAACTGTTTTTT.